Following are 5 T cell receptor beta chains from one sample sequenced in a study of cytomegalovirus exposure and HLA in healthy donors. The PCR had 60 Vbeta and 13 Jbeta primers. Sequencing was performed with immunoSEQ multiplex PCR; in TCRdb, only in-frame clones are kept and a portion is missing. Among some 150,000 clones listed, 70% to 80% were seen once. The source material was PBMCs. The receptors shown here come from a woman aged 40 to 50 in good health and CMV-seronegative.

This chain joins TRBV7-6 and TRBJ1-1; no definite D call. In germline, CDR1 is SGHVS, CDR2 FNYEAQ. The CDR3 extends over 14 amino acids. V was clipped by 5 bases and J by 1 base, with 11 bases between them. Here the CDR3 reads CASSLGRRNTEAFF. The CDR3 nucleotides read TGTGCCAGCAGCCTGGGTCGGAGGAACACTGAAGCTTTCTTT.

The chain employs TRBV5-4 and TRBJ1-2; TRBD1 is a possible D gene (5 bases). Deletions cut 0 bases from V and 7 bases from J, with 13 bases between. This CDR3 spans 14 amino acids. Germline CDR1 is SGHNT and CDR2 is YYREEE (reference sequence). The CDR3 DNA reads as TGTGCCAGCAGCTTGGGGGGCAGATCATTTGGCTACACCTTC. Its protein product is CASSLGGRSFGYTF.

The rearrangement links TRBV5-1 to TRBJ2-2, with a possible D match to TRBD1 (5 bases). This CDR3 region has 16 residues. Germline V gene data show CDR1 as SGHRS and CDR2 as YFSETQ. V was clipped by 2 bases and J by 1 base, with 12 bases between them. The CDR3 protein is CASSLLPRENTGELFF. CDR3 bases: TGCGCCAGCAGCTTACTCCCCAGGGAGAACACCGGGGAGCTGTTTTTT.

This clone was counted between two and nine times. V and J are TRBV5-1 and TRBJ1-2, with D unresolved. Trimming cost V 2 bases and J 2 bases, with 7 bases left between them. CDR3 length: 13 residues. Germline V gives CDR1 SGHRS, CDR2 YFSETQ. The CDR3, as DNA: TGCGCCAGCAGCTTAACAACCAACTATGGCTACACCTTC. Translating it yields CASSLTTNYGYTF.

This rearrangement joins TRBV13 to TRBJ2-3; 11 nucleotides agree with TRBD2. Unmatched junction bases numbered 5, after V lost 8 bases and J lost 4 bases. This CDR3 has 14 amino acids. The V gene's germline CDR1 is PRHDT and CDR2 FYEKMQ (reference sequence). CDR3 DNA: TGTGCCAGCTCACTAGCGGGAGTGGCAGATACGCAGTATTTT. Encoded protein: CASSLAGVADTQYF.